This TCR beta chain was observed in a study of tumor and adjacent non-tumor tissue in lung cancer. Three rounds of nested PCR, following a modified ARM-PCR protocol, produced the TCRbeta library. Each CDR3 protein gets one entry after TCRdb re-called the multiplex PCR reads with MiXCR. This table holds approximately 100,000 distinct CDR3 sequences, roughly 75% found once. The CDR3 covers 15 residues. Trimming cost V 2 bases and J 5 bases, with 15 bases left between them. Germline V gene lookup returns CDR1 LGHNA and CDR2 YSLEER. Details on this clonotype: The antigen is unknown.

This sample's RNA came from whole unsorted tissue. General study points: Tumor tissue had significantly higher TCR diversity than normal lung.

The V and J genes are TRBV4-3 and TRBJ2-5, with unresolved D. Source material: lung tumor tissue. This receptor was taken from a woman aged 60-75 years with non-small cell lung cancer. The CDR3 is CASSQHIQHQETQYF. CDR3 nucleotides: TGCGCCAGCAGCCAACATATACAGCATCAGGAGACCCAGTACTTC.